A single sample is the source of the 24 T cell receptor beta chains below, sequenced in a study of cytomegalovirus exposure and HLA in healthy donors. Primers included in the PCR were 60 Vbeta and 13 Jbeta primers. Libraries were prepared by immunoSEQ multiplex PCR; TCRdb keeps only in-frame clonotypes and omits some of them. The sample holds some 150,000 clones, roughly 79% seen once. Sequencing was carried out using PBMCs. These receptors all stem from a woman aged 40-49 years in good health and CMV-seronegative.

The chain has TRBV28 and TRBJ2-5; possibly TRBD2 for D (6 bases). V shed 1 base and J shed 5 bases, with 14 bases lying between them. CDR1 is MDHEN and CDR2 is SYDVKM in the germline V gene. The CDR3 spans 15 residues. The CDR3 here is CASSLLGGGGETQYF. CDR3 nucleotide sequence: TGTGCCAGCAGTTTATTAGGAGGAGGAGGGGAGACCCAGTACTTC.

The V call is TRBV11-1, the J call TRBJ1-1; TRBD1 matches at 12 bases. The CDR3 length is 15 residues. Trimming removed 5 bases from V and 6 bases from J; junction bases left unmatched: 7. Looked up from germline, CDR1 is SGHAT and CDR2 is FQDESV (reference sequence). The CDR3 protein is CASSTGDRGQPEAFF. DNA of the CDR3: TGTGCCAGCAGCACAGGGGACAGGGGGCAACCTGAAGCTTTCTTT.

The chain combines TRBV7-9 with TRBJ2-7; D may be TRBD2 (5 bases). With 2 bases removed from V and 5 bases from J, the gap between germline ends came to 13 bases. The CDR3 totals 14 residues. Per the germline V gene, CDR1 is SEHNR and CDR2 is FQNEAQ (reference sequence). The CDR3 DNA reads TGTGCCAGCAGCTTATTAGGGCGGGTGGACGAGCAGTACTTC. It translates to CASSLLGRVDEQYF.

The chain carries TRBV6-5 and TRBJ1-6, with D hard to call. This CDR3 contains 12 residues. From germline, CDR1 is MNHEY and CDR2 SVGAGI. V was clipped by 2 bases and J by 14 bases, with 10 bases between them. The CDR3 protein is CASSYLWGALHF. The CDR3 DNA follows: TGTGCCAGCAGTTACCTATGGGGAGCCCTCCACTTT.

The CDR3 reads CASSIRQTNTEAFF. In DNA, the CDR3 is TGTGCCAGCAGCATAAGACAGACGAACACTGAAGCTTTCTTT. V gene TRBV14 combines with J gene TRBJ1-1, with D possibly being TRBD1 (5 bases). CDR1 is SGHDN and CDR2 is FVKESK in the germline V gene. V was clipped by 5 bases and J by 1 base, with 11 bases between them. CDR3 length equals 14 residues.

This chain connects TRBV7-2 to TRBJ2-7, with D perhaps TRBD2 (5 bases). Trimming removed 4 bases at V and 0 bases at J, with 13 bases between. The germline gives CDR1 SGHTA, CDR2 FQGNSA. The CDR3 totals 15 residues. In DNA, the CDR3 is TGTGCCAGCAGCTCCGGAGCGGCGAGCTCCTACGAGCAGTACTTC. Protein product: CASSSGAASSYEQYF.

The rearrangement joins TRBV2 to TRBJ2-2, with a possible D match to TRBD2 (6 bases). Germline V CDR1 and CDR2: SNHLY, FYNNEI. The ends were cut back, 7 bases at V and 3 bases at J, with 12 bases in the middle. There are 14 residues in the CDR3. In DNA, the CDR3 is TGTGCCAGCAAGGTTAGCGGCTACACCGGGGAGCTGTTTTTT. Residues: CASKVSGYTGELFF.

Details on this clone: A read error may account for a junction end that differs from germline. The rearrangement joins TRBV10-1 to TRBJ1-2; the D is unclear. The germline CDR1 and CDR2 sequences are WNHNN and SYGVQD (reference sequence). CDR3 length equals 16 residues. As DNA, the CDR3 is TGCGCCAGCAGGCCCGATGGGAGGTTGTCTTACCTATCGCTCTTCTTC. As protein: CASRPDGRLSYLSLFF.

This clone showed up just a few times. This chain connects TRBV4-1 to TRBJ1-3; 9 nucleotides agree with TRBD1. Germline V lookup: CDR1 MGHRA, CDR2 YSYEKL. The CDR3 consists of 19 residues. Trimming removed 1 base from V and 4 bases from J; junction bases left unmatched: 14. The DNA of the CDR3 is TGCGCCAGCAGCCAAGTGGCCTCCGGGACAGGGAGTCTAGGAAACACCATATATTTT. The encoded protein is CASSQVASGTGSLGNTIYF.

The rearrangement links TRBV18 to TRBJ2-1; 11 bases are shared with TRBD1. Trimming at V came to 3 bases and at J to 8 bases, leaving 3 bases not matched to a gene. Germline CDR1 KGHSH, CDR2 LQKENI. The CDR3 covers 14 residues. CDR3 sequence (DNA): TGTGCCAGCTCACCGGGACAGGGGGGGGATGAGCAGTTCTTC. Protein product: CASSPGQGGDEQFF.

The chain joins TRBV5-1 to TRBJ1-6, with 8 bases fitting TRBD1. This CDR3 contains 17 residues. CDR1 and CDR2 from the germline V gene are SGHRS and YFSETQ. V shed 0 bases, J shed 7 bases, and the junction held 9 bases outside the gene matches. CDR3 coding DNA: TGCGCCAGCAGCTTGGCCAACCAGGGGGCTGAGAATTCACCCCTCCACTTT. It yields the protein CASSLANQGAENSPLHF. The entire variable domain, with the rest obtained from reference TRBV5-1 and TRBJ1-6, is as follows: KAGVTQTPRYLIKTRGQQVTLSCSPISGHRSVSWYQQTPGQGLQFLFEYFSETQRNKGNFPGRFSGRQFSNSRSEMNVSTLELGDSALYLCASSLANQGAENSPLHFGNGTRLTVT.

V usage is TRBV30 and J usage is TRBJ1-4; D may be TRBD1 (5 bases). V was shortened by 3 bases and J by 14 bases, with 31 bases between the two germline ends. This CDR3 is 17 amino acids long. Germline CDR1 reads GTSNPN; CDR2 reads SVGIG (reference sequence). The CDR3 loop reads CAWSAGAAAVLGKGLFF. CDR3 sequence (DNA): TGTGCCTGGAGCGCTGGGGCAGCCGCTGTCTTAGGAAAAGGGCTGTTTTTT.

The V call is TRBV7-2, the J call TRBJ2-5, with a possible D match to TRBD1 (6 bases). The CDR3 is made up of 16 amino acids. The V gene lost 5 bases and the J gene lost 0 bases, with 16 bases spanning the gap. CDR1 is SGHTA, CDR2 FQGNSA, per germline. The CDR3 reads CASSRLPGHYQETQYF. CDR3 bases: TGTGCCAGCAGCCGTCTACCGGGACACTACCAAGAGACCCAGTACTTC.

In this sample, this clone turned up a few times. The chain joins TRBV27 to TRBJ1-5, with D unresolved. The CDR3 runs to 13 residues. V shed 2 bases and J shed 7 bases, with 9 bases lying between them. Germline lookup yields CDR1 MNHEY and CDR2 SMNVEV (reference sequence). CDR3 protein: CASSLEGWQPQHF. The CDR3 nucleotides are TGTGCCAGCAGTTTAGAGGGTTGGCAGCCCCAGCATTTT.

The J gene is TRBJ1-4, the V gene TRBV7-2; D not resolved. With 2 bases removed from V and 5 bases from J, the gap between germline ends came to 12 bases. This CDR3 region has 15 residues. Germline lookup yields CDR1 SGHTA and CDR2 FQGNSA. CDR3 region: CASSLFRGDNEKLFF. CDR3 DNA sequence: TGTGCCAGCAGCTTATTCCGGGGAGACAATGAAAAACTGTTTTTT.

The V call is TRBV4-1, the J call TRBJ1-5; 7 bases are a match to TRBD1. This CDR3 comprises 17 residues. V dropped 3 bases and J dropped 3; count of bases not matched to a gene: 11. In germline, CDR1 is MGHRA, CDR2 YSYEKL. This chain's CDR3 is CASSQSLKTGPNQPQHF. The CDR3 nucleotides are TGCGCCAGCAGCCAGAGTCTTAAGACAGGGCCCAATCAGCCCCAGCATTTT.

CDR3 bases: TGTGCCAGCAGACCTCGACAGGGTGTGAACACTGAAGCTTTCTTT. This translates into CASRPRQGVNTEAFF. The genes are TRBV6-5 and TRBJ1-1, with 7 bases that match TRBD1. Germline V gives CDR1 MNHEY, CDR2 SVGAGI. Trimming took 6 bases from V and 0 from J; bases not matched to a gene: 7. This CDR3 region has 15 residues.

The J gene is TRBJ2-1, the V gene TRBV15, with 7 bases aligning to TRBD1. Germline CDR1 is LNHNV and CDR2 is YYDKDF (reference sequence). V gave up 5 bases and J gave up 9 bases; unmatched junction bases: 4. The CDR3 length is 12 residues. The chain's CDR3 is CATSPRDSEQFF. CDR3 DNA: TGTGCCACCAGCCCCCGGGACAGTGAGCAGTTCTTC.

V gene TRBV28 combines with J gene TRBJ1-5, with D hard to call. The CDR3 consists of 23 residues. Germline V gene sequence: CDR1 MDHEN, CDR2 SYDVKM. Trimming left V 3 bases short and J 0 bases short, with 33 bases between. The CDR3 sequence: CASSFPPPGSPVGGSYSNQPQHF. Here the CDR3 DNA reads TGTGCCAGCAGTTTCCCTCCTCCGGGATCCCCAGTGGGTGGTTCATATAGCAATCAGCCCCAGCATTTT.

The chain links TRBV6-5 to TRBJ2-3; the D gene is possibly TRBD2 (6 bases). CDR1 MNHEY and CDR2 SVGAGI come from the germline V gene. Trimming pared 4 bases from V and 4 bases from J, leaving 15 bases between. This CDR3 has 15 amino acids. CDR3 sequence reads: CASSSHEGRPDTQYF. The CDR3 DNA sequence: TGTGCCAGCAGTTCCCACGAAGGGAGGCCAGATACGCAGTATTTT.

CDR3 nucleotide sequence: TGTGCCAGCAGTGGAGACAGATTCTATGGCTACACCTTC. Translating it yields CASSGDRFYGYTF. The V call is TRBV28, the J call TRBJ1-2; a possible D gene is TRBD1 (5 bases). V shed 5 bases and J shed 4 bases, with 11 bases lying between them. The CDR3 contains 13 residues. Germline V gives CDR1 MDHEN, CDR2 SYDVKM.

This chain connects TRBV6-6 to TRBJ2-1, with 14 bases aligning to TRBD2. The V and J ends lost 6 bases and 1 base, in that order; junction bases with no gene match: 2. The CDR3 loop spans 16 amino acids. Germline CDR1 reads MNHNY; CDR2 reads SVGAGI (reference sequence). CDR3 nucleotides: TGTGCCAGCAGGGGACTAGCGGGGGAATCCTACAATGAGCAGTTCTTC. This translates into CASRGLAGESYNEQFF.

Note on this clone: One end of the junction fails to match germline, which may point to a read error. V usage is TRBV2 and J usage is TRBJ1-5, with D unclear. Germline V lookup: CDR1 SNHLY, CDR2 FYNNEI. CDR3 length equals 15 residues. As DNA, the CDR3 is TGTGCCAGCACTGAATACAGAGAAGTGGATCAGCCCCAGCATTTT. Amino acids: CASTEYREVDQPQHF.

The genes are TRBV6-5 and TRBJ2-5, with a possible D match to TRBD2 (6 bases). Germline-derived CDR1 and CDR2 are MNHEY and SVGAGI. V shed 6 bases and J shed 2 bases, with 10 bases lying between them. CDR3 length: 13 amino acids. This chain's CDR3 is CASRAGRQETQYF. The CDR3 DNA sequence: TGTGCCAGCAGGGCCGGGAGACAAGAGACCCAGTACTTC.